The 24 T cell receptor beta chains presented below share a single source sample, sequenced in a study of Ad26.COV2.S vaccination and SARS-CoV-2 variants. Described treatment: 15 to 20 received Ad26.COV2.S at low or high dose, single or two shots; about 5 received placebo; per-sample allocation not given. Repertoires come from day 63 after the first vaccine or placebo injection. Some clones are missing from TCRdb's copy, which holds only in-frame ones; the method was immunoSEQ multiplex PCR. The data show 350,000 to 400,000 clones, with approximately 91% seen just once and under 2% held by the top ten. Source: peripheral blood, taken in a trial of Ad26.COV2.S vaccine versus placebo. The receptors derive from a person aged 18 to 65 who received the Ad26.COV2.S COVID-19 vaccine or a placebo.

This chain joins TRBV24-1 and TRBJ2-7, with D perhaps matching TRBD1 (6 bases). The germline CDR1 and CDR2 sequences are KGHDR and SFDVKD. With 0 bases removed from V and 4 bases from J, the gap between germline ends came to 15 bases. The CDR3 totals 16 residues. The CDR3 loop is CATSDLPGTSLYEQYF. CDR3 nucleotide sequence: TGTGCCACCAGTGATTTGCCCGGGACATCTCTATACGAGCAGTACTTC.

This chain links TRBV9 with TRBJ1-4; 12 nucleotides match TRBD1. V was clipped by 4 bases and J by 7 bases; unmatched bases: 5. The CDR3 is 15 residues long. Germline V gene lookup returns CDR1 SGDLS and CDR2 YYNGEE. This CDR3 reads CASSPGDRGLEKLFF. The CDR3 coding sequence is TGTGCCAGCAGCCCCGGGGACAGGGGGCTTGAAAAACTGTTTTTT. Based on the CDR3 plus reference TRBV9 and TRBJ1-4, the full variable domain is DSGVTQTPKHLITATGQRVTLRCSPRSGDLSVYWYQQSLDQGLQFLIQYYNGEERAKGNILERFSAQQFPDLHSELNLSSLELGDSALYFCASSPGDRGLEKLFFGSGTQLSVL.

V is TRBV10-3 and J is TRBJ2-3; D might be TRBD2 (5 bases). CDR1 and CDR2 from the germline V gene are ENHRY and SYGVKD. The V end lost 6 bases, the J end lost 2 bases, and 15 bases lay between the germline ends. There are 15 residues in the CDR3. CDR3 sequence: CAIRGSAETTDTQYF. CDR3 coding DNA: TGTGCCATCAGGGGATCAGCGGAGACCACAGATACGCAGTATTTT.

The rearrangement uses TRBV5-6 and TRBJ2-5; 7 bases map to TRBD1. V dropped 1 base and J dropped 2; count of bases not matched to a gene: 2. CDR1 is SGHDT, CDR2 YYEEEE, per germline. CDR3 length equals 14 residues. The CDR3, as DNA: TGTGCCAGCAGCTTGTGGACAGGACAAGAGACCCAGTACTTC. Translation gives CASSLWTGQETQYF.

This clone was detected a few times. This chain's CDR3 is CASREFSNEKLFF. The CDR3, as DNA: TGTGCCAGCAGGGAGTTTTCTAATGAAAAACTGTTTTTT. The rearrangement uses TRBV28 and TRBJ1-4; the D is unclear. Germline-derived CDR1 and CDR2 are MDHEN and SYDVKM. This CDR3 is 13 amino acids long. V lost 6 bases and J lost 3, with 8 bases in between.

The V and J genes are TRBV6-4 and TRBJ2-2; 7 positions match TRBD2. Germline CDR1 reads MRHNA; CDR2 reads SNTAGT. This CDR3 is 18 amino acids long. Trimming at V came to 0 bases and at J to 3 bases, leaving 10 bases not matched to a gene. The CDR3 DNA is TGTGCCAGCAGTGACTCGACTAGCTCCTCGGGGGACACCGGGGAGCTGTTTTTT. It specifies CASSDSTSSSGDTGELFF.

The gene calls are TRBV28 and TRBJ2-2; a weak D match, TRBD1 (6 bases). Looked up from germline, CDR1 is MDHEN and CDR2 is SYDVKM. The CDR3 is 14 residues long. Deletions cut 7 bases from V and 2 bases from J, with 11 bases between. For the CDR3, the DNA is TGTGCCAGCACCCAGGACAGCAACACCGGGGAGCTGTTTTTT. Amino acids: CASTQDSNTGELFF. The whole variable domain, filled in from reference TRBV28 and TRBJ2-2, reads DVKVTQSSRYLVKRTGEKVFLECVQDMDHENMFWYRQDPGLGLRLIYFSYDVKMKEKGDIPEGYSVSREKKERFSLILESASTNQTSMYLCASTQDSNTGELFFGEGSRLTVL.

V is TRBV16 and J is TRBJ1-2; TRBD1 might be the D (5 bases). The CDR3 extends over 16 amino acids. Germline V CDR1 and CDR2: KGHSY, FQNENV. The ends were cut back, 0 bases at V and 3 bases at J, with 14 bases in the middle. The CDR3 is CASSQSPQGADYGYTF. The CDR3 nucleotides read TGTGCCAGCAGCCAATCCCCCCAGGGTGCGGACTATGGCTACACCTTC. Full variable domain (rest looked up from reference TRBV16 and TRBJ1-2): GEEVAQTPKHLVRGEGQKAKLYCAPIKGHSYVFWYQQVLKNEFKFLISFQNENVFDETGMPKERFSAKCLPNSPCSLEIQATKLEDSAVYFCASSQSPQGADYGYTFGSGTRLTVV.

DNA of the CDR3: TGTGCCAGCAGCTTGGGGTTACGAGGGGGCTCACGTCCTGAAAAACTGTTTTTT. This codes for CASSLGLRGGSRPEKLFF. The chain has TRBV5-4 and TRBJ1-4; 7 nucleotides align to TRBD1. This CDR3 is 18 amino acids long. The V gene end was trimmed by 0 bases and the J gene end by 7 bases; junction bases not matched to a gene: 15. The germline gives CDR1 SGHNT, CDR2 YYREEE (reference sequence). The whole variable domain, remainder taken from reference TRBV5-4 and TRBJ1-4, is ETGVTQSPTHLIKTRGQQVTLRCSSQSGHNTVSWYQQALGQGPQFIFQYYREEENGRGNFPPRFSGLQFPNYSSELNVNALELDDSALYLCASSLGLRGGSRPEKLFFGSGTQLSVL.

The chain is built from TRBV5-1 and TRBJ2-1; 10 bases map to TRBD2. CDR3 length equals 15 residues. V trimming: 4 bases; J trimming: 5 bases; junction bases outside the gene matches: 6. The germline CDR1 and CDR2 sequences are SGHRS and YFSETQ. This CDR3 is CASSQTSGDHNEQFF. The CDR3 DNA reads TGCGCCAGCAGCCAAACTAGCGGGGATCACAATGAGCAGTTCTTC.

The V gene is TRBV7-2, the J gene TRBJ1-1; the D gene is possibly TRBD1 (6 bases). V gave up 1 base and J gave up 4 bases, with 10 bases separating them. The germline V gene encodes CDR1 SGHTA and CDR2 FQGNSA. This CDR3 comprises 14 residues. CDR3 in DNA: TGTGCCAGCAGCTTAGAGGGGGGGATCACTGAAGCTTTCTTT. This encodes CASSLEGGITEAFF.

V usage is TRBV4-2 and J usage is TRBJ2-5; D gene uncertain. V was clipped by 3 bases and J by 5 bases, with 19 bases between them. The CDR3 runs to 16 residues. Germline V gene data show CDR1 as LGHNA and CDR2 as YNFKEQ. CDR3 coding DNA: TGTGCCAGCAGCCAGATCCCGGGCCTAATACGGGAGACCCAGTACTTC. Translating it yields CASSQIPGLIRETQYF.

This chain uses TRBV18 with TRBJ1-1; a weak D match, TRBD1 (5 bases). V was trimmed by 2 bases and J by 4 bases, leaving 14 bases between them. This CDR3 has 15 amino acids. Germline CDR1 KGHSH, CDR2 LQKENI. In DNA form, the CDR3 reads TGTGCCAGCTCACCATACGAGGGAAGGGGCACTGAAGCTTTCTTT. Protein product: CASSPYEGRGTEAFF. The whole variable domain, filled in from reference TRBV18 and TRBJ1-1, reads NAGVMQNPRHLVRRRGQEARLRCSPMKGHSHVYWYRQLPEEGLKFMVYLQKENIIDESGMPKERFSAEFPKEGPSILRIQQVVRGDSAAYFCASSPYEGRGTEAFFGQGTRLTVV.

The chain has TRBV6-2 or TRBV6-3 and TRBJ2-5; possibly TRBD2 for D (6 bases). The germline V and J ends were trimmed by 4 bases and 1 base, with 10 bases remaining between them. The V gene's germline CDR1 is MNHEY and CDR2 SVGEGT. The CDR3 length is 14 residues. The CDR3 DNA reads TGTGCCAGCAGTTGGCGGGGAGGCCAAGAGACCCAGTACTTC. It encodes CASSWRGGQETQYF.

The chain is built from TRBV10-2 and TRBJ2-1; D is perhaps TRBD1 or TRBD2 (5 bases each). Looked up from germline, CDR1 is WSHSY and CDR2 is SAAADI. This CDR3 is 14 amino acids long. V lost 2 bases to trimming and J lost 7 bases, with 12 bases between them. The CDR3 reads CASSETRGRNEQFF. The DNA for the CDR3 is TGCGCCAGCAGTGAGACTAGGGGTAGGAATGAGCAGTTCTTC.

The chain employs TRBV9 and TRBJ1-2, with D maybe TRBD1 (5 bases). Germline assignment: CDR1 SGDLS and CDR2 YYNGEE. V lost 4 bases and J 5 bases, leaving 15 bases between the germline ends. The CDR3 runs to 14 residues. The CDR3 is CASSLGTAHYGYTF. For the CDR3, the DNA is TGTGCCAGCAGCCTTGGGACGGCACATTATGGCTACACCTTC. Using reference TRBV9 and TRBJ1-2 for the parts outside the CDR3, the full variable domain is DSGVTQTPKHLITATGQRVTLRCSPRSGDLSVYWYQQSLDQGLQFLIQYYNGEERAKGNILERFSAQQFPDLHSELNLSSLELGDSALYFCASSLGTAHYGYTFGSGTRLTVV.

The rearrangement uses TRBV15 and TRBJ1-5; D call uncertain. Germline V gene sequence: CDR1 LNHNV, CDR2 YYDKDF (reference sequence). The CDR3 consists of 14 residues. V lost 1 base to trimming and J lost 4 bases, with 8 bases between them. The CDR3 DNA follows: TGTGCCACCAGCAGAGCCCGGGGAAATCAGCCCCAGCATTTT. Translated, it gives CATSRARGNQPQHF.

The V gene is TRBV7-2, the J gene TRBJ2-7; TRBD1 aligns across 10 bases. This CDR3 spans 15 amino acids. In germline, CDR1 is SGHTA, CDR2 FQGNSA. V lost 4 bases, J lost 4 bases, and 7 bases stayed unmatched. The CDR3 sequence is CASSWTGTGVYEQYF. DNA of the CDR3: TGTGCCAGCAGCTGGACCGGGACAGGGGTTTACGAGCAGTACTTC.

The chain links TRBV3-1 (or the pseudogene TRBV3-2) to TRBJ2-7, with D tentatively TRBD2 (6 bases). Germline V gives CDR1 LGHDT, CDR2 YNNKEL (reference sequence). The CDR3 sequence is 16 residues long. V lost 0 bases and J lost 0, with 12 bases in between. The CDR3 protein is CASSQEGGVFSYEQYF. The CDR3 DNA sequence: TGTGCCAGCAGCCAAGAAGGCGGGGTATTCTCCTACGAGCAGTACTTC.

The chain recombines TRBV27 with TRBJ2-7; D perhaps matches TRBD2 (6 bases). V gave up 0 bases and J gave up 3 bases, with 12 bases separating them. The CDR3 covers 15 residues. Germline V gene data show CDR1 as MNHEY and CDR2 as SMNVEV (reference sequence). This chain's CDR3 is CASSLSGSSYYEQYF. CDR3 nucleotides: TGTGCCAGCAGTTTATCCGGGAGCAGTTACTACGAGCAGTACTTC.

The chain uses TRBV30 and TRBJ2-7, with 8 bases matching TRBD1. This CDR3 has 13 amino acids. Per the germline V gene, CDR1 is GTSNPN and CDR2 is SVGIG (reference sequence). The CDR3 DNA reads TGTACTGGACAGGGAAGAAATTCGGCCGAGCAGTACTTC. It encodes CTGQGRNSAEQYF.

The chain has TRBV30 and TRBJ1-5; D is unclear. Per the germline V gene, CDR1 is GTSNPN and CDR2 is SVGIG (reference sequence). Trimming cost V 0 bases and J 5 bases, with 14 bases left between them. The length of the CDR3 is 15 residues. For the CDR3, the DNA is TGTGCCTGGAGTGTACGCGGTCCACTACATCAGCCCCAGCATTTT. As protein: CAWSVRGPLHQPQHF.

This sequence joins TRBV5-1 and TRBJ1-2; weak D call: TRBD1 (5 bases). Germline values: CDR1 SGHRS, CDR2 YFSETQ. V lost 1 base and J lost 0, with 7 bases in between. This CDR3 is built from 14 residues. In DNA form, the CDR3 reads TGCGCCAGCAGCTTGATAGGGGCTAACTATGGCTACACCTTC. Protein: CASSLIGANYGYTF.

The chain uses TRBV5-4 and TRBJ2-1; unclear D gene. The ends were cut back, 0 bases at V and 8 bases at J, with 18 bases in the middle. This CDR3 has 16 residues. The V gene's germline CDR1 is SGHNT and CDR2 YYREEE (reference sequence). CDR3 in DNA: TGTGCCAGCAGCTTGGGGGCAGGACCCTTTGTGGATGAGCAGTTCTTC. As protein: CASSLGAGPFVDEQFF.